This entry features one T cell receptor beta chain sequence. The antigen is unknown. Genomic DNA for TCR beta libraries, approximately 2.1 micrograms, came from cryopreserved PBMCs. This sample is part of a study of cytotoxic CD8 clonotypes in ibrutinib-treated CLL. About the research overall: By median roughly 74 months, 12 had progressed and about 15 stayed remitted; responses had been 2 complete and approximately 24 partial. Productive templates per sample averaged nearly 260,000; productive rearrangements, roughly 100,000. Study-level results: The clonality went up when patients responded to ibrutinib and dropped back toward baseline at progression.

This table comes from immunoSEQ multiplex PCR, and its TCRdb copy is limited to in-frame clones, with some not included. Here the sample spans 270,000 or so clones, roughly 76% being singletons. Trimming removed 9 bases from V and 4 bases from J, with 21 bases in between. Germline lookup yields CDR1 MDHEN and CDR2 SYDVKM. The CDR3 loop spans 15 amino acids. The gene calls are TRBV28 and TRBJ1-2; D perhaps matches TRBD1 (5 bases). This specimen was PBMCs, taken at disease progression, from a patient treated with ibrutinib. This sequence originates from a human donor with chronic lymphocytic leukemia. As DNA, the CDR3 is TGTGCCAGTCACAGGAGCGGCGAGGGAGGCTATGGCTACACCTTC. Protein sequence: CASHRSGEGGYGYTF.